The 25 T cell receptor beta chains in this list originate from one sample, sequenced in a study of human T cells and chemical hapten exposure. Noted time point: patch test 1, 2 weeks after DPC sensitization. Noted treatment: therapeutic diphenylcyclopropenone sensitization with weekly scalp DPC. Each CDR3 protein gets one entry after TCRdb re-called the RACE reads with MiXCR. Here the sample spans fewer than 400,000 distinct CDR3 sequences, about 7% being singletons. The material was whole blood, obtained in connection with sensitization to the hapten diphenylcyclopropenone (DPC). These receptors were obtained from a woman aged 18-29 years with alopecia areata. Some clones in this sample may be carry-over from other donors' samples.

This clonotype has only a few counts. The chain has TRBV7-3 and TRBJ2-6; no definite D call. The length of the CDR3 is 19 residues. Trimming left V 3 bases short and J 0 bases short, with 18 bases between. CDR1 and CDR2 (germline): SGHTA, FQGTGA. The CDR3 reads CASSFPLRGPFSGANVLTF. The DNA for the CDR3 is TGTGCCAGCAGCTTCCCGCTACGCGGACCGTTCTCTGGGGCCAACGTCCTGACTTTC. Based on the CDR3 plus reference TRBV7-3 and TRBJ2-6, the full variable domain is GAGVSQTPSNKVTEKGKYVELRCDPISGHTALYWYRQSLGQGPEFLIYFQGTGAADDSGLPNDRFFAVRPEGSVSTLKIQRTERGDSAVYLCASSFPLRGPFSGANVLTFGAGSRLTVL.

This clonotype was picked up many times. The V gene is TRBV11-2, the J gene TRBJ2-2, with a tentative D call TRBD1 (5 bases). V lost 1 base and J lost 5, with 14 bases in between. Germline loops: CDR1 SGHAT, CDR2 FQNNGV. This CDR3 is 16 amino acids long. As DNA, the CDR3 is TGTGCCAGCAGCTTAGTAGGTGGGGCTCGGACCGGGGAGCTGTTTTTT. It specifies CASSLVGGARTGELFF.

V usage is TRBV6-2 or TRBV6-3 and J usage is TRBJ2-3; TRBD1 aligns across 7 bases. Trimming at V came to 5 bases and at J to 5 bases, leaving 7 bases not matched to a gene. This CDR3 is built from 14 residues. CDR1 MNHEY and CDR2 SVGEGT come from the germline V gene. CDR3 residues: CASSLEGAGDTQYF. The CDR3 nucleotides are TGTGCCAGCAGTCTAGAGGGGGCCGGAGATACGCAGTATTTT.

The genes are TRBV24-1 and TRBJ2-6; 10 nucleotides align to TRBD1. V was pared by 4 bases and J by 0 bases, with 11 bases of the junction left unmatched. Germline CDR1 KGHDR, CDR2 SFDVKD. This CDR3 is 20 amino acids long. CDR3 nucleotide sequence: TGTGCCACCAGTGAGAGACAGGGGGCGACCCTCCTCTCTGGGGCCAACGTCCTGACTTTC. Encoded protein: CATSERQGATLLSGANVLTF.

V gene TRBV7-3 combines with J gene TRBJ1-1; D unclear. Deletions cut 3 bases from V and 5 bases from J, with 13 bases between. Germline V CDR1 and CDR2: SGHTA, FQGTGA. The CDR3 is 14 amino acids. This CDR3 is CASSLSALRTEAFF. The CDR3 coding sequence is TGTGCCAGCAGCTTGAGTGCGTTGAGGACTGAAGCTTTCTTT.

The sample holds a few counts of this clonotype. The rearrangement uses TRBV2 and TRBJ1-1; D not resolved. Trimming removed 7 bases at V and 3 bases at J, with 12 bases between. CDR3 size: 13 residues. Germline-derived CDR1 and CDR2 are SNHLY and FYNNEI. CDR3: CASMKDGDTEAFF. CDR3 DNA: TGTGCCAGCATGAAGGACGGGGACACTGAAGCTTTCTTT.

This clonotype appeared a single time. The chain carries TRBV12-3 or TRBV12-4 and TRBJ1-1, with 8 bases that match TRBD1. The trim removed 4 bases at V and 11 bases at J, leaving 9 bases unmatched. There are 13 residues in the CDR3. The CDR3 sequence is CASSYQGAGVAFF. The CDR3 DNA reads TGTGCCAGCAGTTACCAGGGGGCTGGGGTGGCTTTCTTT.

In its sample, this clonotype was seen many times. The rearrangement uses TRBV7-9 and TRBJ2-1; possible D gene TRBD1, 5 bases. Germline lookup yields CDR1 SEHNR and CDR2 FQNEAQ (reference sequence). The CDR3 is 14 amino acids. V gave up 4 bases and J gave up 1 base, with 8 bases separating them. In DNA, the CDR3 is TGTGCCAGCAGCTCCTCAGGGTCCTACAATGAGCAGTTCTTC. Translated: CASSSSGSYNEQFF.

In nucleotides, the CDR3 is TGTGCCAGCAGCTTAGGACGAACAGGGGGCGGGCAGCCCCAGCATTTT. Amino acid sequence: CASSLGRTGGGQPQHF. This chain joins TRBV7-2 and TRBJ1-5; 9 nucleotides match TRBD1. Germline-derived CDR1 and CDR2 are SGHTA and FQGNSA. The junction had 8 bases not matched to a gene; V was cut back by 1 base and J by 7 bases. The CDR3 is 16 residues long.

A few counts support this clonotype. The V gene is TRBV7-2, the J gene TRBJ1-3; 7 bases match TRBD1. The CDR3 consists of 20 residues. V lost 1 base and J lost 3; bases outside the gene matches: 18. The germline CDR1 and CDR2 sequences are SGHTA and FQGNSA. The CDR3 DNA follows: TGTGCCAGCAGCTTAGTGGAGTATTCGGGTACAGGGGCAGTTGGAAACACCATATATTTT. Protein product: CASSLVEYSGTGAVGNTIYF.

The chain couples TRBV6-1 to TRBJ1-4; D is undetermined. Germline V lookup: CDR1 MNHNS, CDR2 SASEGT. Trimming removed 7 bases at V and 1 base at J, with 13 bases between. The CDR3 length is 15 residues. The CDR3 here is CASNTRWGTNEKLFF. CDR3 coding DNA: TGTGCCAGCAATACACGCTGGGGAACTAATGAAAAACTGTTTTTT.

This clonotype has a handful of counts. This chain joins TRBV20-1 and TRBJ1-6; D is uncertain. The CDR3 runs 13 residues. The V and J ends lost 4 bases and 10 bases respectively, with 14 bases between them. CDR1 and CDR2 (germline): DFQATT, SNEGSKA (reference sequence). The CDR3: CSAKEGFRSPLHF. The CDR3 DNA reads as TGCAGTGCTAAAGAAGGATTCCGATCACCCCTCCACTTT.

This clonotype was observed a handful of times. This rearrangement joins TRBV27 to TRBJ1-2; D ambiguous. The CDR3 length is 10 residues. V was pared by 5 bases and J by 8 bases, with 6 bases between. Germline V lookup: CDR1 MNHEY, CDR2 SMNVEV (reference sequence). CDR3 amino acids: CASSLMGYTF. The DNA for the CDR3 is TGTGCCAGCAGTCTCATGGGCTACACCTTC.

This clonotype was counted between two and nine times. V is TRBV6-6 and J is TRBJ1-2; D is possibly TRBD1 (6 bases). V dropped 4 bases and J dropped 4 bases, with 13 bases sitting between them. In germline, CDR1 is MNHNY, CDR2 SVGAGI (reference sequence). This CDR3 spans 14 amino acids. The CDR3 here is CASSLQGESYGYTF. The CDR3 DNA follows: TGTGCCAGCAGTTTACAGGGAGAGAGCTATGGCTACACCTTC.

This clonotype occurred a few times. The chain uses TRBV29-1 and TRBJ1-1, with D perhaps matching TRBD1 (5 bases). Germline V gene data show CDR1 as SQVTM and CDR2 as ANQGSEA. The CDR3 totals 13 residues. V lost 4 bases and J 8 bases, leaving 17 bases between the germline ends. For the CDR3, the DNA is TGCAGCGTTGTTTTGGTCTTGGCAGGGGAAGCTTTCTTT. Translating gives CSVVLVLAGEAFF.

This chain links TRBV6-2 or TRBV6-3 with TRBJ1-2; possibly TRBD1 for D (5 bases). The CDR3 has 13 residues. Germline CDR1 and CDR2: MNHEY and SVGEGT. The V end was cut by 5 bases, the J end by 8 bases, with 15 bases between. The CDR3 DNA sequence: TGTGCCAGCAGTCCAGGCTGGGGCAGGGGCTACACCTTC. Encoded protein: CASSPGWGRGYTF.

The CDR3 bases are TGTGCCGGTCATCCGGGACAGGGGCGTTCCGAGCAGTACTTC. This encodes CAGHPGQGRSEQYF. The chain is built from TRBV6-1 and TRBJ2-7, with 10 bases aligning to TRBD1. This CDR3 is built from 14 residues. The germline gives CDR1 MNHNS, CDR2 SASEGT. V gave up 11 bases and J gave up 6 bases; unmatched junction bases: 13.

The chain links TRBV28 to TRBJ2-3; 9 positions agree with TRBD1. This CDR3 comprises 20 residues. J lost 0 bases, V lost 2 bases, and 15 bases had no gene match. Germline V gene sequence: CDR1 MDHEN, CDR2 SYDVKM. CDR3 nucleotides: TGTGCCAGCAGTTTACCGGGACAGGGATCCTCCTTTTTTAGCACAGATACGCAGTATTTT. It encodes CASSLPGQGSSFFSTDTQYF.

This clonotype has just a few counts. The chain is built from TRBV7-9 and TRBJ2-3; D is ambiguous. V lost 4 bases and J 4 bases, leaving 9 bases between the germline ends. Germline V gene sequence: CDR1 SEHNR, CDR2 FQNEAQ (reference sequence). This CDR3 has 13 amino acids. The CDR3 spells CASSSLLSDTQYF. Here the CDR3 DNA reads TGTGCCAGCAGCTCCCTCCTGTCAGATACGCAGTATTTT.

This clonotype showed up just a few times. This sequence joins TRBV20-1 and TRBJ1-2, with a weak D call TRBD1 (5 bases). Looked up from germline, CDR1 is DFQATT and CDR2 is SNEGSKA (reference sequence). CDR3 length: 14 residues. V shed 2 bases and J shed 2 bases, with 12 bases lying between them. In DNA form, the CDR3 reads TGCAGTGCTAGATCGGGGGTGGAGAACTATGGCTACACCTTC. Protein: CSARSGVENYGYTF.

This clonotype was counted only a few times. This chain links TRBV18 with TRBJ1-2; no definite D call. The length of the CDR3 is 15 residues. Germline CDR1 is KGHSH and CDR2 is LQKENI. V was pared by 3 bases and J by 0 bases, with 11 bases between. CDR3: CASSPGEAANYGYTF. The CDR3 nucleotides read TGTGCCAGCTCACCTGGGGAGGCGGCTAACTATGGCTACACCTTC.

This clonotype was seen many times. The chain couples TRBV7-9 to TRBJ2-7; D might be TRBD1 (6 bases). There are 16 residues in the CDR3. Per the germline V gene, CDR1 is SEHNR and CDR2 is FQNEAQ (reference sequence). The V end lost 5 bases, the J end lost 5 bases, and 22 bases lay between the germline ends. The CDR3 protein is CASSPLPQGTVNEQYF. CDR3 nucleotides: TGTGCCAGCAGCCCCCTTCCACAGGGAACGGTCAACGAGCAGTACTTC.

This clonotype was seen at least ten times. CDR3 DNA: TGTGCCAGCAGTTGGGACCCTCTAACAGAGGGAATGAACACTGAAGCTTTCTTT. This translates into CASSWDPLTEGMNTEAFF. The J gene is TRBJ1-1, the V gene TRBV6-5; TRBD1 might be the D (5 bases). V was pared by 4 bases and J by 0 bases, with 21 bases between. This CDR3 is 18 amino acids long. Germline loops: CDR1 MNHEY, CDR2 SVGAGI.

CDR3 region: CASSQGGGSTGELFF. CDR3 nucleotides: TGTGCCAGCAGCCAAGGCGGGGGGTCCACCGGGGAGCTGTTTTTT. The chain couples TRBV3-1 to TRBJ2-2, with 8 bases aligning to TRBD2. The junction had 2 bases not matched to a gene; V was cut back by 1 base and J by 4 bases. Germline V gene data show CDR1 as LGHDT and CDR2 as YNNKEL (reference sequence). There are 15 residues in the CDR3.

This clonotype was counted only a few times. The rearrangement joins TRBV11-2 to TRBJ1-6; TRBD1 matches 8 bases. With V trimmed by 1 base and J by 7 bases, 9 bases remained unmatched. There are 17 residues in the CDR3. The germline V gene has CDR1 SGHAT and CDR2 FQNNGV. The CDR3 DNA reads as TGTGCCAGCAGCTTAGCTCCGGACAGGGTTAAGAATTCACCCCTCCACTTT. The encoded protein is CASSLAPDRVKNSPLHF.